This T cell receptor (beta chain) was captured by sequencing in a study of cytomegalovirus exposure and HLA in healthy donors. About this clone itself: What it recognizes is unknown.

The PCR contained 60 Vbeta and 13 Jbeta primers. Method: immunoSEQ multiplex PCR; TCRdb's copy keeps in-frame clones and lacks some. The table includes 100,000 to 150,000 clones, approximately 74% detected once. Whole-study results and caveats: A later analysis revealed that TCR association rates differed between HLA loci, peaking at DRB1 and bottoming out at HLA-C.

The sequencing input was PBMCs. This TCR derives from a male donor in good health and CMV-seronegative.

The CDR3 sequence: CATPPPRDKVYGYTF. CDR3 sequence (DNA): TGTGCCACCCCGCCCCCCCGGGACAAAGTTTATGGCTACACCTTC. The V gene is TRBV19, the J gene TRBJ1-2, with D possibly being TRBD1 (6 bases). The germline V gene encodes CDR1 LNHDA and CDR2 SQIVND (reference sequence). Trimming shortened V by 10 bases and J by 5 bases, and 23 bases separated the two germline ends. The CDR3 is 15 residues long. The full variable domain, rest sourced from reference TRBV19 and TRBJ1-2, is DGGITQSPKYLFRKEGQNVTLSCEQNLNHDAMYWYRQDPGQGLRLIYYSQIVNDFQKGDIAEGYSVSREKKESFPLTVTSAQKNPTAFYLCATPPPRDKVYGYTFGSGTRLTVV.